The 12 T cell receptor beta chains in this list originate from one sample, sequenced in a study of cytomegalovirus exposure and HLA in healthy donors (dated by TCRdb to about 2017). Preparation of the library involved the immunoSEQ multiplex PCR assay. For the multiplex PCR, a mixture combining 60 forward primers for TCR Vbeta segments and 13 reverse primers for TCR Jbeta segments was used. TCRdb's version of the immuneACCESS table is confined to in-frame rearrangements and falls short of the full clone set. An unresolved V gene accounts for under half of the shortfall where checked; the remainder is of unknown origin. The sample profile shows about 120,000 clones; approximately 75% of them were found once. The ten biggest clones cover about 1.7% of the sample. The sequenced material came from PBMCs. The source is a man aged 40-50 years in good health and CMV-seronegative.

V and J are TRBV28 and TRBJ1-1; D is perhaps TRBD1 (6 bases). V lost 8 bases, J lost 0 bases, and 16 bases lay in between. From germline, CDR1 is MDHEN and CDR2 SYDVKM. The CDR3 length is 15 residues. In nucleotides, the CDR3 is TGTGCCAGCGGACCGGGGGGCCACATGAACACTGAAGCTTTCTTT. Amino acid sequence: CASGPGGHMNTEAFF.

The genes are TRBV11-2 and TRBJ2-7; TRBD1 agrees at 7 bases. After removal of 4 bases from V and 0 bases from J, the junction contained 6 bases not matched to a gene. This CDR3 is built from 15 residues. Per germline, CDR1 SGHAT and CDR2 FQNNGV. The CDR3: CASSYLGDSSYEQYF. The CDR3 DNA follows: TGTGCCAGCAGCTACTTAGGGGACAGCTCCTACGAGCAGTACTTC.

This chain joins TRBV15 and TRBJ1-2; 10 bases are a match to TRBD1. The junction had 5 bases not matched to a gene; V was cut back by 5 bases and J by 5 bases. CDR3 size: 14 residues. The V gene's germline CDR1 is LNHNV and CDR2 YYDKDF (reference sequence). CDR3 coding DNA: TGTGCCACCAGCGGCCGGGACAGGGGTTATGGCTACACCTTC. This encodes CATSGRDRGYGYTF.

J is TRBJ2-5 and V is TRBV18; D may be TRBD1 (6 bases). The end of the DNA fits TRBJ2-7 better, so the J call may be wrong. Looked up from germline, CDR1 is KGHSH and CDR2 is LQKENI. This CDR3 comprises 15 residues. The CDR3 nucleotides read TGTGCCAGCTCACCAATTCGGACAGCCTTCTACGAGCAGTACTTC. It yields the protein CASSPIRTAFYEQYF.

A note on this clone: An end of the junction does not agree with germline; a read error may underlie this. V usage is TRBV7-9 and J usage is TRBJ1-5; no clear D. CDR1 SEHNR and CDR2 FQNEAQ come from the germline V gene (reference sequence). The CDR3 contains 14 residues. CDR3 sequence reads: CSSSLGGSNQPQHF. The CDR3 coding sequence is TGTTCCAGCAGCTTAGGAGGAAGCAATCAGCCCCAGCATTTT.

To note about this clone: The junction differs from germline at one of its ends, possibly a read error. The V call is TRBV27, the J call TRBJ2-6; TRBD1 might be the D (6 bases). The CDR3 contains 16 residues. The germline CDR1 and CDR2 sequences are MNHEY and SMNVEV (reference sequence). Written as DNA, the CDR3 is TGTGCCAGCAGTGCCGGACAGTCCTCTGGGGCCAACGGCCTGACTTTC. This sequence encodes CASSAGQSSGANGLTF. The full variable domain, completed using reference TRBV27 and TRBJ2-6, is EAQVTQNPRYLITVTGKKLTVTCSQNMNHEYMSWYRQDPGLGLRQIYYSMNVEVTDKGDVPEGYKVSRKEKRNFPLILESPSPNQTSLYFCASSAGQSSGANGLTFGAGSRLTVL.

CDR3: CASSLVPTGNTEAFF. CDR3 nucleotides: TGTGCCAGCAGCTTAGTTCCGACAGGGAACACTGAAGCTTTCTTT. The V call is TRBV7-9, the J call TRBJ1-1, with a tentative D call TRBD1 (6 bases). The CDR3 contains 15 residues. V lost 1 base and J lost 1, with 10 bases in between. Germline V gives CDR1 SEHNR, CDR2 FQNEAQ (reference sequence).

The J gene is TRBJ2-7, the V gene TRBV20-1; D might be TRBD1 (6 bases). This CDR3 region has 11 residues. Germline V gene data show CDR1 as DFQATT and CDR2 as SNEGSKA (reference sequence). V lost 6 bases, J lost 12 bases, and 18 bases lay in between. In nucleotides, the CDR3 is TGCAGTGCCCCTGGACAGCCTCGGCCGTACTTC. Protein: CSAPGQPRPYF.

V usage is TRBV29-1 and J usage is TRBJ2-3; 8 positions match TRBD2. The CDR3 extends over 14 amino acids. J lost 5 bases, V lost 2 bases, and 6 bases had no gene match. Germline CDR1 SQVTM, CDR2 ANQGSEA. CDR3 loop: CSVETGGLLDTQYF. The CDR3 coding sequence is TGCAGCGTTGAAACGGGGGGGTTATTAGATACGCAGTATTTT.

The chain has TRBV5-4 and TRBJ2-1; 11 bases match TRBD2. With V trimmed by 4 bases and J by 8 bases, 8 bases remained unmatched. This CDR3 is built from 15 residues. Germline-derived CDR1 and CDR2 are SGHNT and YYREEE (reference sequence). CDR3 coding DNA: TGTGCCAGCAGCGGGACTAGCGGACCCACGGATGAGCAGTTCTTC. It translates to CASSGTSGPTDEQFF. The entire variable domain, with the rest obtained from reference TRBV5-4 and TRBJ2-1, is as follows: ETGVTQSPTHLIKTRGQQVTLRCSSQSGHNTVSWYQQALGQGPQFIFQYYREEENGRGNFPPRFSGLQFPNYSSELNVNALELDDSALYLCASSGTSGPTDEQFFGPGTRLTVL.

The chain links TRBV7-9 to TRBJ2-2; D gene ambiguous. The CDR3 consists of 14 residues. The V and J ends lost 5 bases and 3 bases respectively, with 10 bases between them. From germline, CDR1 is SEHNR and CDR2 FQNEAQ (reference sequence). The CDR3 spells CASSKEPYTGELFF. The CDR3, as DNA: TGTGCCAGCAGCAAAGAGCCGTACACCGGGGAGCTGTTTTTT.

Only one count was recorded for this clone. The V gene is TRBV10-3, the J gene TRBJ2-3; 7 bases are a match to TRBD2. The germline CDR1 and CDR2 sequences are ENHRY and SYGVKD. There are 13 residues in the CDR3. J was trimmed by 5 bases and V by 3 bases; bases with no gene match: 2. CDR3 DNA: TGTGCCATCAGTGACAGGGAGGGAGATACGCAGTATTTT. It encodes CAISDREGDTQYF.